The text below deals with one T cell receptor beta chain. No antigen is known for it. Within one base of it there is no much larger clone, and no base qualities were kept. The source of the sample is a study of cytomegalovirus exposure and HLA in healthy donors (dated by TCRdb to the late 2010s). In the study overall: An earlier analysis of approximately 640 of the donors reported about 250 Gb of sequence data and some 100 million unique TCR beta sequences from about 179 million T cells. A separate validation cohort of 100 to 150 different subjects was used in addition to the roughly 700-subject first cohort. Typing coverage varied by locus: about 620-630 donors for A, B, C, DRB1 and DQB1; approximately 560 for DQA1; 606 for DPA1; 450 to 480 for DPB1. On average, about 200,000 unique TCR beta nucleotide sequences were sequenced per donor among 350 to 400 genotyped donors of the cohort, with roughly 18% of those sequences being non-productive. The aim of the study was to test whether cataloging public T cell receptors could identify signatures of past pathogen exposure. Both class I and class II loci were covered by HLA typing, at four-digit resolution. In the later analysis, no new phenotypic data were used to find candidate immune exposures; instead, reliance was placed on TCR beta sequences and their occurrence across donors. Among the roughly 390 genotyped donors, about 85% belonged to the genetic ancestry cluster associated with self-reported Caucasian donors. The study profiled the T cell repertoires of around 700 subjects by immunosequencing and related them to cytomegalovirus serostatus. All discovery cohort repertoires had been generated on a single sequencing platform. Because of strong linkage in the cohort, five DR-DQ haplotypes were treated as single units for association and clustering. High-throughput TCR immunosequencing, statistical association of individual TCRs with disease status, and machine learning were combined to predict cytomegalovirus infection status. In a later genetic analysis, genome-wide SNP genotypes for about three fifths of the roughly 670 donors were used, and that subset was treated as a discovery cohort. An early release that covered about 600 HLA-typed donors contained 300 to 350 gigabases of sequencing data and around 80 million unique TCR sequences. In a later analysis, previously published TCR beta repertoires from about 640 donors were re-analyzed and high-resolution HLA genotyping was added so that TCR occurrence patterns could be studied. Donor age, sex, ethnicity and CMV serostatus were compiled alongside the repertoire data. To decide whether each TCR beta V gene segment behaved as functional or pseudogenic, an earlier analysis of 587 of the donors relied on high-throughput TCR beta sequencing. Points the paper makes about the study in general: HLA typing was unavailable for some donors at each locus, so association tests used only the typed subset. In an earlier analysis of roughly 500 of the donors, most TCR beta V segments appeared in productive rearrangements about 87% or about 30% of the time, broadly matching IMGT annotations. Because counts were too low, roughly 18 rarely observed V segments, including chromosome 9 orphons, were left out of the earlier analysis of several hundred of the donors. A later analysis reported that several top co-occurrence clusters appeared linked to parvovirus B19, influenza, CMV and Epstein-Barr virus. For the cohort, immune exposure information was limited to CMV serostatus. The cohort was sequenced for TCR beta chains only, and without alpha or paired-chain data the features that could be detected were limited. Some IMGT-functional V segments, including TRBV6-2 and TRBV6-3, could not be distinguished by the 87-base-pair reads and were therefore excluded. Most TCR sequences were seen in very few donors, while some public TCRs were found in many individuals. In a later genetic analysis, a missense DCLRE1C variant was associated with V-gene and J-gene trimming of TCR beta chains, and the association was replicated in an independent cohort. Sequencing depth was assumed to be roughly uniform across donors in the presence/absence analyses, though that assumption may not hold. A further reported finding was that TCR beta sequences accurately predicted the HLA-A and HLA-B alleles for most subjects in the first cohort. According to the authors, the approach could potentially be generalized to other disease states and immunological phenotypes. Correlated functional status among segregating V segments might reflect linkage disequilibrium, but an unknown experimental factor could not be ruled out. A later analysis found that TCR association rates varied across HLA loci, with DRB1 alleles showing the most associated TCRs and HLA-C alleles the fewest. In a later genetic analysis, fewer N-insertions in productive TCRs were reported among donors in an Asian-associated ancestry cluster than the roughly 640-donor mean. The study listed 164 TCR beta chains as associated with cytomegalovirus. A later analysis associated 15,000 to 20,000 TCR beta sequences with specific HLA alleles at a false discovery rate of 0.05. The sequencing pipeline was judged likely to have produced a cluster of highly shared sequence variants as a technical artifact. Most CMV-associated TCR beta chains appeared to be HLA-restricted in a later analysis, and the HLA associations seemed to be driven largely by CMV exposure. A later analysis found that HLA-associated TCR beta chains were more clonally expanded and had lower generation probabilities than equally common non-associated chains. A few of the identified cytomegalovirus-associated TCR beta chains were confirmed in vitro to be specific for cytomegalovirus antigens. The classifier was reported to diagnose cytomegalovirus status with high specificity and sensitivity in both the original and validation cohorts. When HLA alleles, especially DR and DQ, strongly co-occurred, attributing TCR associations to individual alleles was difficult.

At the junction V is shortened by 4 bases and J by 6 bases, with 13 bases in between. From its cysteine to its phenylalanine, the CDR3 spans 13 amino acids. Only the CDR3 region is kept as DNA, spanning 39 bases read in frame from base 1. CDR1 SNHLY and CDR2 FYNNEI are derived from the germline V gene. The protocol used for the library was the immunoSEQ multiplex PCR assay. The multiplex PCR relied on a mix of 60 forward primers for TCR Vbeta segments and 13 reverse primers for TCR Jbeta segments. The CDR3 region of rearranged TCR beta genes was amplified from genomic DNA by a multiplex PCR assay. The Illumina HiSeq System was used to sequence the amplified TCR beta libraries as 87-base-pair reads. Processing in the source paper ran as follows. A later analysis tallied around 80 million unique TCR beta chains across the 666 repertoires, and some 10 million of those chains were shared by two or more donors. A nearest-neighbor algorithm error-corrected the raw reads and collapsed the reads into unique sequences, merging closely related sequences to remove PCR and sequencing errors. To assign V, D and J gene segments, CDR3 sequences were aligned to IMGT reference sequences. For a sequence to be retained, at least a six-nucleotide match to both a V gene segment and a J gene segment was required. A rearrangement counted as productive if the CDR3 had no stop codons and remained in frame with V and J, and every other rearrangement counted as non-productive. Following IMGT convention, CDR3 was defined as the stretch from the second conserved V-encoded cysteine up to the conserved J-encoded phenylalanine. The earlier analysis of 587 of the donors excluded any sequence lacking an unambiguous match to a single V gene segment. An earlier analysis of 587 of the donors called V segments functional above 56.7% productive rearrangements and segregating when the between-donor standard deviation exceeded 5%. To diagnose cytomegalovirus status from the catalog of TCR beta chain sequences, a statistical classification framework was built. In a later analysis, V and J genes were assigned by comparing TCR nucleotide sequences against IMGT/GENE-DB human TR gene sequences. A later analysis assigned CDR3 sequences and most-parsimonious VDJ recombination scenarios with the TCRdist pipeline. A later analysis defined each TCR beta chain by its CDR3 amino acid sequence plus V-gene family, and excluded reads lacking a unique V-gene family. To address suspected cross-contamination and a sequencing artifact, a later analysis removed approximately 590 highly shared, low-generation-probability nucleotide sequences. A later analysis calculated a clonal expansion index for each public chain from normalized within-repertoire ranks of inferred template counts. Generation probabilities in a later analysis came from a VDJ recombination model fitted to out-of-frame rearrangements, and those results were checked against IGoR. A later analysis scored TCR-TCR, TCR-HLA and TCR-CMV co-occurrence with hypergeometric tests, applying a repertoire-size bias correction to TCR pairs. In a later analysis, false discovery rates were estimated by permuting HLA or CMV assignments 20 times. In a later analysis, co-occurring TCRs were grouped using DBSCAN, with TCRdist sequence similarity added in when clustering inside HLA-allele-positive subsets. Repertoires with fewer than 30,000 or more than 120,000 public chains were left out of co-occurrence clustering, as were a handful of repertoires with anomalous nucleotide sharing. TCRdb retrieved this table from immuneACCESS and kept in-frame rearrangements only. Not all clones are present; in checked studies, unresolved V genes account for under half, and no reason is known for the remainder. D and trimming come from the DNA, and the V and J calls and clone size come from that table. The sample table lists some 160,000 clones, about 82% of them with a count of one. Clones ranked in the top ten supply about 3.7% of the sample.

The cohort comprised 550 to 700 healthy bone marrow donors. At the time of sampling, every cohort member was nominally healthy, though immune exposures that went unrecorded were likely present. The donor tested CMV seronegative and was one of the 352 seronegative cohort members. A peripheral blood sample was provided by each donor, and peripheral blood mononuclear cells were used for TCR beta sequencing. Genomic DNA was extracted from the blood cell samples with the Qiagen DNeasy Blood Extraction Kit. The receptor was isolated from a male donor in good health and CMV-seronegative. Sequenced: PBMCs. This sequence uses TRBV2 and TRBJ2-7; TRBD2 could be the D gene, as 6 bases match. Read as DNA, the sequence is TGTGCCAGCAGTGGGGGCGGGACGACCGAGCAGTACTTC. Its amino acids are CASSGGGTTEQYF.